Below, 9 T cell receptor beta chains from the same sample are listed, as sequenced in a study of shared clonotypes between healthy human individuals (dated by TCRdb to 2020 to 2021). The library was built by means of the immunoSEQ multiplex PCR assay. The table comes from immuneACCESS by way of TCRdb, which keeps in-frame sequences with V and J called. Part of the clones is missing from these tables; in studies checked, under half for an unresolved V gene and the rest for unknown reasons. The sample yields over 2,000,000 clones; just under 95% were counted once. More than 1.5% of the sample belongs to the ten largest clones. CD8 naive samples consisted of CD45RO-negative cells that were positively selected for CCR7, yielding a CD45RA+CCR7+ population without TemRA cells. The sequenced sample was naive CD8+ T cells from PBMCs. Sample cell subset or site, as interpreted from the label and publication: CD45RA+CCR7+. These receptors were obtained from a man aged 18-30 years in good health. Some clones in this sample may be carry-over from other donors' samples.

V usage is TRBV9 and J usage is TRBJ2-1, with D perhaps TRBD2 (5 bases). Germline CDR1 reads SGDLS; CDR2 reads YYNGEE. Deletions cut 0 bases from V and 6 bases from J, with 7 bases between. The CDR3 consists of 13 residues. In nucleotides, the CDR3 is TGTGCCAGCAGCGTAGTTAGCGCCAATGAGCAGTTCTTC. This translates into CASSVVSANEQFF.

V is TRBV11-3 and J is TRBJ2-1; 10 bases map to TRBD2. CDR1 SGHNT and CDR2 YENEEA come from the germline V gene. The CDR3 has 19 amino acids. J gave up 0 bases and V 4 bases, and 12 bases lay outside the gene matches. CDR3 protein: CASSSRTSGDPRSYNEQFF. The CDR3, as DNA: TGTGCCAGCAGCTCCCGGACTAGCGGAGACCCCCGCTCCTACAATGAGCAGTTCTTC.

This clone was detected once. This chain links TRBV11-2 with TRBJ2-7; D gene uncertain. Trimming pared 2 bases from V and 3 bases from J, leaving 14 bases between. Germline V gene sequence: CDR1 SGHAT, CDR2 FQNNGV. The CDR3 is made up of 15 amino acids. The CDR3 nucleotides read TGTGCCAGCAGCTTAAACCCGGAATTCGGCTACGAGCAGTACTTC. Protein sequence: CASSLNPEFGYEQYF.

Notes on this clone: Other DNA sequences of this sample code for an identical CDR3. The chain recombines TRBV28 with TRBJ2-7; unclear D gene. This CDR3 has 13 residues. The V end was cut by 6 bases, the J end by 3 bases, with 12 bases between. Germline CDR1 is MDHEN and CDR2 is SYDVKM. The CDR3 sequence is CASSLMRSYEQYF. The CDR3 DNA is TGTGCCAGCAGCCTGATGCGAAGCTACGAGCAGTACTTC.

The sample holds one count of this clone. The chain couples TRBV2 to TRBJ2-7, with D tentatively TRBD2 (6 bases). V was cut by 3 bases and J by 1 base, with 13 bases left in between. CDR3 length: 15 residues. Germline loops: CDR1 SNHLY, CDR2 FYNNEI. The CDR3, as DNA: TGTGCCAGCAGTGAGGAGGGGTCCCTTTCCTACGAGCAGTACTTC. Translated: CASSEEGSLSYEQYF.

The rearrangement uses TRBV4-2 and TRBJ2-1; D is unresolved. The CDR3 spans 17 residues. The germline V gene has CDR1 LGHNA and CDR2 YNFKEQ. The V gene lost 0 bases and the J gene lost 0 bases, with 12 bases spanning the gap. The CDR3 region is CASSQDRVESSYNEQFF. For the CDR3, the DNA is TGTGCCAGCAGCCAAGATAGGGTAGAAAGCTCCTACAATGAGCAGTTCTTC.

The gene calls are TRBV27 and TRBJ2-5; D is unresolved. The V gene lost 8 bases and the J gene lost 5 bases, with 18 bases spanning the gap. This CDR3 is 14 amino acids long. CDR1 and CDR2 from the germline V gene are MNHEY and SMNVEV (reference sequence). The CDR3 loop reads CASRSLGPGETQYF. CDR3 nucleotide sequence: TGTGCCAGCCGCTCTCTGGGCCCTGGGGAGACCCAGTACTTC.

V usage is TRBV7-6 and J usage is TRBJ2-7, with D maybe TRBD1 (6 bases). The V and J ends lost 5 bases and 3 bases respectively, with 11 bases between them. The CDR3 consists of 13 residues. The germline V gene has CDR1 SGHVS and CDR2 FNYEAQ. The DNA of the CDR3 is TGTGCCAGCAGCGAAAGGACAGTCTACGAGCAGTACTTC. It encodes CASSERTVYEQYF.

The J gene is TRBJ2-5, the V gene TRBV15, with D unresolved. Germline V gene lookup returns CDR1 LNHNV and CDR2 YYDKDF (reference sequence). V lost 5 bases and J lost 2, with 18 bases in between. The CDR3 extends over 16 amino acids. CDR3 DNA sequence: TGTGCCACCAGCTTGACCGGGCCCCGGGCGCAAGAGACCCAGTACTTC. Translating it yields CATSLTGPRAQETQYF.